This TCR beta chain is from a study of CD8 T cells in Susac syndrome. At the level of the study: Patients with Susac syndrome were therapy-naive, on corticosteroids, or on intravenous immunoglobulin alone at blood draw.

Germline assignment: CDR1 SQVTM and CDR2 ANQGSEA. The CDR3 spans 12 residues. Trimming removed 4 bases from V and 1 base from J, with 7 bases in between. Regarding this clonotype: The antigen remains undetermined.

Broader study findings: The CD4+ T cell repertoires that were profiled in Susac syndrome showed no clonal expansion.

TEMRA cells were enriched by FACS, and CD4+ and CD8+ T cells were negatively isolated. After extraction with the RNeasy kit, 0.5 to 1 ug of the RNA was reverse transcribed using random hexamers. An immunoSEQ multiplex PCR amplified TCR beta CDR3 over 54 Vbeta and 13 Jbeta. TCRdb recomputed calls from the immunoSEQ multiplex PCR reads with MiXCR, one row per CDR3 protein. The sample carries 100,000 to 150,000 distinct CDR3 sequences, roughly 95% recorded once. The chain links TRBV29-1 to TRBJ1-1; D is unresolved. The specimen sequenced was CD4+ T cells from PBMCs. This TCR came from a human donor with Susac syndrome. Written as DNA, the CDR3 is TGCAGCGTTGGGCCTGAGAACACTGAAGCTTTCTTT. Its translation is CSVGPENTEAFF.